The following is a TCR beta chain sequence with its context. This sample is drawn from a study of T cells in Graves' hyperthyroidism and ophthalmopathy. Orbital computed tomography and thyroid ultrasound, together with serum TRAb and thyroxine and clinical symptoms, were used for diagnoses. CDR3 length: 13 amino acids. V shed 3 bases and J shed 6 bases, with 12 bases lying between them. Per germline, CDR1 ENHRY and CDR2 SYGVKD. The TCR beta CDR3 regions underwent amplification using RNA transcripts as the source. Primed by the HTBI set, a first-round RT-PCR was run on the TCR CDR3. TCRdb used MiXCR to reprocess the multiplex PCR reads, holding one entry per CDR3 protein. The sample includes approximately 300,000 distinct CDR3 sequences, approximately 17% of them seen just once.

The clonotype originates from a man between 25 and 39 years old with Graves' hyperthyroidism. The sample taken for sequencing was blood. This rearrangement joins TRBV10-3 to TRBJ2-7, with a weak D call TRBD2 (5 bases). The CDR3 is CAISDPGSTEQYF. CDR3 DNA sequence: TGTGCCATCAGTGACCCGGGGAGTACCGAGCAGTACTTC.